This TCR beta chain is from a study of regulatory T cells in long-lasting Graves disease. Study conclusions and caveats: Patients with persistent disease showed a bias toward TRBV28, TRBJ1-2 and TRBJ2-5.

Arm-PCR with iRepertoire HTBI primers amplified the CDR3 regions for these TCR beta libraries. TCRdb processed the multiplex PCR reads anew with MiXCR; each CDR3 protein has one entry. The sample has fewer than 650,000 distinct CDR3 sequences, more than 15% seen once; the top ten hold more than 10%. Regarding time point: newly diagnosed GD, antithyroid drugs for less than 3 months. Extracted PBMC RNA gave rise to the TCR library. Worth noting for this clonotype: Its antigen is not known.

The CDR3 covers 15 residues. Germline V CDR1 and CDR2: SGHRS, YFSETQ. Deletions cut 6 bases from V and 2 bases from J, with 17 bases between. These same records also appear under a second study, on T cells in Graves' hyperthyroidism and ophthalmopathy. That study reports: Any patient presenting with uncontrolled infection, other autoimmune disease, pregnancy or lactation was left out. Orbital computed tomography, thyroid ultrasound, serum thyroxine and TRAb, and clinical symptoms together informed the diagnoses. HTBI primers drove first-round RT-PCR of the TCR CDR3.

V gene TRBV5-1 combines with J gene TRBJ1-1, with D possibly being TRBD1 (5 bases). The sequence came from a man aged 18 to 35 with Graves disease. The input for sequencing was peripheral blood mononuclear cells (PBMCs), taken at new diagnosis, from a patient treated with antithyroid drugs. The CDR3 loop is CASIPGGGLNTEAFF. The CDR3 DNA follows: TGCGCCAGCATCCCCGGGGGGGGTCTTAACACTGAAGCTTTCTTT.